The 10 T cell receptor beta chains below all came from one sample that was sequenced in a study of T cells after yellow fever vaccination. TCRdb re-called the 5' RACE reads with MiXCR, one entry per CDR3 protein. This sample has 350,000 to 450,000 distinct CDR3 sequences; 6.2% occur once, and the top ten carry over 12%. Sample: PBMCs, taken 5 days after the yellow fever booster vaccination. The receptor set was obtained from a man aged 25-40 years who received the YFV17D yellow fever vaccine.

This clonotype was detected many times. This chain joins TRBV5-1 and TRBJ1-5, with D perhaps matching TRBD1 (5 bases). V lost 4 bases and J 4 bases, leaving 12 bases between the germline ends. Germline lookup yields CDR1 SGHRS and CDR2 YFSETQ. CDR3 size: 14 residues. This CDR3 reads CASSPGQGNQPQHF. CDR3 DNA sequence: TGCGCCAGCAGCCCAGGACAAGGTAATCAGCCCCAGCATTTT.

This clonotype occurred a few times. The V call is TRBV25-1, the J call TRBJ2-7; D is perhaps TRBD1 or TRBD2 (5 bases each). V was cut by 1 base and J by 5 bases, with 15 bases left in between. CDR1 and CDR2 (germline): MGHDK, SYGVNS. This CDR3 comprises 15 residues. The CDR3 spells CASSEFRGDRDEQYF. Here the CDR3 DNA reads TGTGCCAGCAGTGAATTTAGAGGGGATCGGGACGAGCAGTACTTC.

This clonotype came up many times. The chain is built from TRBV5-1 and TRBJ2-5, with D perhaps matching TRBD2 (5 bases). Trimming removed 5 bases from V and 2 bases from J, with 10 bases in between. The CDR3 contains 13 residues. CDR1 is SGHRS, CDR2 YFSETQ, per germline. The CDR3 coding sequence is TGCGCCAGCAGGAGGGCCGAGCAAGAGACCCAGTACTTC. The encoded protein is CASRRAEQETQYF.

This clonotype was seen only a few times. The rearrangement uses TRBV30 and TRBJ2-1, with D hard to call. Deletions cut 0 bases from V and 10 bases from J, with 7 bases between. Germline V gene data show CDR1 as GTSNPN and CDR2 as SVGIG (reference sequence). CDR3 length equals 11 residues. CDR3 sequence reads: CAWSVRWEQFF. In DNA, the CDR3 is TGTGCCTGGAGTGTACGATGGGAGCAGTTCTTC. Full variable domain (missing parts from reference TRBV30 and TRBJ2-1): SQTIHQWPATLVQPVGSPLSLECTVEGTSNPNLYWYRQAAGRGLQLLFYSVGIGQISSEVPQNLSASRPQDRQFILSSKKLLLSDSGFYLCAWSVRWEQFFGPGTRLTVL.

The sample holds many counts of this clonotype. J is TRBJ2-5 and V is TRBV12-3 or TRBV12-4, with 16 bases matching TRBD2. J gave up 7 bases and V 6 bases, and 8 bases lay outside the gene matches. This CDR3 comprises 16 residues. As DNA, the CDR3 is TGTGCCAGCAGGGGGACTAGCGGGAGGGCCGGGGGGACCCAGTACTTC. It is translated as CASRGTSGRAGGTQYF.

The chain has TRBV2 and TRBJ1-4; possibly TRBD1 for D (5 bases). V dropped 8 bases and J dropped 10 bases, with 17 bases sitting between them. Per germline, CDR1 SNHLY and CDR2 FYNNEI. The CDR3 loop spans 13 amino acids. DNA of the CDR3: TGTGCCAGCTTGTCAGAGAAGGGGTTAAAACTGTTTTTT. It encodes CASLSEKGLKLFF.

This clonotype was seen at least ten times. The chain joins TRBV5-1 to TRBJ2-7; perhaps TRBD2 as D (6 bases). V lost 4 bases and J lost 3, with 14 bases in between. Per the germline V gene, CDR1 is SGHRS and CDR2 is YFSETQ. The CDR3 extends over 14 amino acids. This CDR3 reads CASSLTRPNYEQYF. The CDR3 nucleotides are TGCGCCAGCAGCCTGACTAGGCCTAACTACGAGCAGTACTTC.

This clonotype came up a few times. CDR3 in amino acids: CASSLGPVFPGTDTQYF. CDR3 bases: TGTGCCAGCAGCTTAGGCCCAGTTTTTCCGGGCACAGATACGCAGTATTTT. J is TRBJ2-3 and V is TRBV7-2, with no clear D. The CDR3 spans 17 residues. Trimming took off 1 base at V and 1 base at J, with 15 bases between the two ends. CDR1 SGHTA and CDR2 FQGNSA come from the germline V gene. Variable domain in full (rest from reference TRBV7-2 and TRBJ2-3): GAGVSQSPSNKVTEKGKDVELRCDPISGHTALYWYRQSLGQGLEFLIYFQGNSAPDKSGLPSDRFSAERTGGSVSTLTIQRTQQEDSAVYLCASSLGPVFPGTDTQYFGPGTRLTVL.

The CDR3 DNA follows: TGTGCCAGCAGCTTAGGGGGGGCGGGACAATTCTCTGGAAACACCATATATTTT. Protein sequence: CASSLGGAGQFSGNTIYF. This sequence joins TRBV11-3 and TRBJ1-3, with D possibly TRBD1 on 6 matching bases. The germline V gene has CDR1 SGHNT and CDR2 YENEEA. The CDR3 has 18 residues. Trimming removed 1 base at V and 0 bases at J, with 16 bases between.

This clonotype was seen repeatedly, ten times or more. This chain joins TRBV7-8 and TRBJ2-3; unclear D gene. The CDR3 length is 14 residues. The V end was cut by 3 bases, the J end by 4 bases, with 11 bases between. Germline-derived CDR1 and CDR2 are SGHVS and FQNEAQ. The CDR3 spells CASSLMGAADTQYF. The CDR3 nucleotides read TGTGCCAGCAGCTTGATGGGCGCTGCAGATACGCAGTATTTT.